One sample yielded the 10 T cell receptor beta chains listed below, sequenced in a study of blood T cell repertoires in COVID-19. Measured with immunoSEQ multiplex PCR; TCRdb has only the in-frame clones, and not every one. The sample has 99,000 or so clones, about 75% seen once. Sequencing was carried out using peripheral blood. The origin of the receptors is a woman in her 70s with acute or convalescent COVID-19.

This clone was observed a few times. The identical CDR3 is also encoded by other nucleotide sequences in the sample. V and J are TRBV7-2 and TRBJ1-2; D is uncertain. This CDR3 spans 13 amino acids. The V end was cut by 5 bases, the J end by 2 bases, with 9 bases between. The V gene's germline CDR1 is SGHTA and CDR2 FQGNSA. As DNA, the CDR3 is TGTGCCAGCAGCCCCGACAAAAACTATGGCTACACCTTC. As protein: CASSPDKNYGYTF.

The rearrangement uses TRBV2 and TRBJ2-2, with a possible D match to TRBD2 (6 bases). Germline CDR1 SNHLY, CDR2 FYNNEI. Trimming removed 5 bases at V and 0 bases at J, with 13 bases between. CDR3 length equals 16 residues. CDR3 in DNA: TGTGCCAGCAGTTCAAAGGGGACTGCGAACACCGGGGAGCTGTTTTTT. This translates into CASSSKGTANTGELFF.

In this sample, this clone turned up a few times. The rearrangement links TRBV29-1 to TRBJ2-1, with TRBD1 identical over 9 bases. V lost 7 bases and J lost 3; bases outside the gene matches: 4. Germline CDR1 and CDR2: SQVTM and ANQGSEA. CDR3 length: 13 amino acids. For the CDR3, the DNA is TGCAGCGCCCGGGACAGGGACTACAATGAGCAGTTCTTC. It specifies CSARDRDYNEQFF.

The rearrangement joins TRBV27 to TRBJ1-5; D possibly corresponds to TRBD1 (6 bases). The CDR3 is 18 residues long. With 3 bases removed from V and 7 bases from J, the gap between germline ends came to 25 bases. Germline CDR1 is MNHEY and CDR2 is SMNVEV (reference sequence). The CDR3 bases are TGTGCCAGCAGTTTCACGTTCTCTCTGGGGGCCACGGGACAGCCCCAGCATTTT. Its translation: CASSFTFSLGATGQPQHF.

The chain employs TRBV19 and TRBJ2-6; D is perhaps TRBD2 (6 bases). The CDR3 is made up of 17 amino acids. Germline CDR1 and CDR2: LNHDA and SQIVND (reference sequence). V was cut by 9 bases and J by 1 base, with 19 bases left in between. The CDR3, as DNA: TGTGCCAGCTGCCCCCGAGTGGGAGGATCTGGGGCCAACGTCCTGACTTTC. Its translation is CASCPRVGGSGANVLTF.

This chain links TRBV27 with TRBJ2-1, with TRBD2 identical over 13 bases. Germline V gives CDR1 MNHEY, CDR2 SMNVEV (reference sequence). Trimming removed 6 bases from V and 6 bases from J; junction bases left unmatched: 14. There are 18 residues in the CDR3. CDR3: CASSRTLTSGGGINEQFF. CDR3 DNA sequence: TGTGCCAGCAGCCGAACCCTTACTAGCGGGGGGGGTATCAATGAGCAGTTCTTC.

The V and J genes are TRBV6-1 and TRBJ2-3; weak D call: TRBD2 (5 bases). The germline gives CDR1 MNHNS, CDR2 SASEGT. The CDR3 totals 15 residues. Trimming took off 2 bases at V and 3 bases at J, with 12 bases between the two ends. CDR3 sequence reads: CASSEFEGYTDTQYF. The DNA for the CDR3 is TGTGCCAGCAGTGAATTTGAGGGCTATACAGATACGCAGTATTTT.

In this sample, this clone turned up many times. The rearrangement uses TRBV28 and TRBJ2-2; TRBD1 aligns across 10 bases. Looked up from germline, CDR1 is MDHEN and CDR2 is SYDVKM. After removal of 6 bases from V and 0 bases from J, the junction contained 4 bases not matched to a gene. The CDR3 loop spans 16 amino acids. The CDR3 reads CASRRGTGANTGELFF. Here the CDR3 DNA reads TGTGCCAGCAGGAGAGGGACAGGGGCGAACACCGGGGAGCTGTTTTTT.

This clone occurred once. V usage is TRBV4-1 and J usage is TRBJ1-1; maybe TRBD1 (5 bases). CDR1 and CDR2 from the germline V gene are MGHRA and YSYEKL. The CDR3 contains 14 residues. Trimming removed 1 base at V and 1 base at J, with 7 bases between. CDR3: CASSQVQGNTEAFF. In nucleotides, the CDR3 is TGCGCCAGCAGCCAAGTTCAGGGGAACACTGAAGCTTTCTTT.

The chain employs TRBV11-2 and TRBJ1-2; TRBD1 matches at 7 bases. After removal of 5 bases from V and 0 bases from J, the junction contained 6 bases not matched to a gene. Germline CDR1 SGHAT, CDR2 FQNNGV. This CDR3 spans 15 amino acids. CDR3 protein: CASSPGTDSNYGYTF. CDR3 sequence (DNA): TGTGCCAGCAGCCCAGGGACAGACTCTAACTATGGCTACACCTTC.